A single sample gave rise to the 25 T cell receptor beta chains below, sequenced in a study of CXCR3-negative and CXCR3-positive naive CD8 T cells. The TRB cDNA libraries were prepared by 5' RACE with UMI labels. TCRdb reworked the 5' RACE reads into one entry per CDR3 protein, no DNA. The sample has about 39,000 distinct CDR3 sequences. Sequencing was done on a sample of memory CD8+ T cells from blood. These receptors were collected from a human donor in good health. Some clones in this sample may be carry-over from other donors' samples.

The rearrangement links TRBV7-9 to TRBJ2-7; TCRdb gives TRBD1 as the D gene, but with no DNA this cannot be confirmed. The CDR3 has 13 residues. CDR1 is SEHNR, CDR2 FQNEAQ, per germline (reference sequence). The CDR3 loop is CASSLGDGYEQYF.

V is TRBV12-3 or TRBV12-4 and J is TRBJ2-7; TCRdb's D gene call, TRBD1, goes unchecked for lack of DNA. The CDR3 has 14 residues. Here the CDR3 reads CASKGDRGTYEQYF.

The chain uses TRBV2 and TRBJ2-1; TCRdb gives TRBD2 as the D gene, but with no DNA this cannot be confirmed. This CDR3 is built from 16 residues. Germline CDR1 SNHLY, CDR2 FYNNEI. The CDR3 loop is CASSEDWRGDYNEQFF.

The J gene is TRBJ2-2, the V gene TRBV28; the TRBD1 assignment by TCRdb is unverifiable without DNA. The CDR3 sequence is 16 residues long. Germline CDR1 is MDHEN and CDR2 is SYDVKM. The CDR3 sequence: CASRLTTGGEAGELFF.

The chain joins TRBV6-1 to TRBJ2-6. This CDR3 comprises 16 residues. In germline, CDR1 is MNHNS, CDR2 SASEGT. CDR3 protein: CASSETVASGANVLTF.

The rearrangement links TRBV7-2 to TRBJ2-3; the D call of TRBD1 rests on TCRdb alone, since no DNA is present to check it. The CDR3 length is 14 residues. Germline CDR1 and CDR2: SGHTA and FQGNSA. CDR3 in amino acids: CASSQAAGGDTQYF.

CDR3 protein: CASSQDSSRSLAYEQYF. The chain recombines TRBV3-1 with TRBJ2-7; TCRdb returns TRBD2, unconfirmable since there is no DNA. Germline CDR1 and CDR2: LGHDT and YNNKEL (reference sequence). The CDR3 length is 17 residues.

The chain recombines TRBV20-1 with TRBJ2-2. The CDR3 has 18 residues. From germline, CDR1 is DFQATT and CDR2 SNEGSKA (reference sequence). CDR3 residues: CSAFRWRNNYANTGELFF.

The chain combines TRBV5-5 with TRBJ1-1. The CDR3 loop spans 13 amino acids. CDR1 is SGHKS, CDR2 YYEKEE, per germline (reference sequence). Here the CDR3 reads CASSLGIGTEAFF.

This sequence joins TRBV20-1 and TRBJ2-7; the D gene TCRdb calls, TRBD1, cannot be checked with no DNA. There are 13 residues in the CDR3. Per germline, CDR1 DFQATT and CDR2 SNEGSKA (reference sequence). The CDR3 loop is CSARSTGFYEQYF.

The genes are TRBV7-7 and TRBJ2-5; TCRdb's D gene call, TRBD2, goes unchecked for lack of DNA. CDR1 SSHAT and CDR2 FNYEAQ come from the germline V gene (reference sequence). The CDR3 consists of 16 residues. CDR3 protein: CASSLGVRSNQETQYF.

The chain carries TRBV7-9 and TRBJ2-1. Per the germline V gene, CDR1 is SEHNR and CDR2 is FQNEAQ (reference sequence). The CDR3 is made up of 14 amino acids. The CDR3 protein is CASSQDPTAYEQFF.

The chain has TRBV14 and TRBJ2-1; no DNA is available, so the TRBD2 call from TCRdb remains unchecked. The germline gives CDR1 SGHDN, CDR2 FVKESK. This CDR3 is built from 18 residues. The chain's CDR3 is CASSQMTSGAFGGNEQFF.

The rearrangement joins TRBV12-3 or TRBV12-4 to TRBJ2-7; TCRdb outputs TRBD1, but without DNA this stays unchecked. CDR3 length equals 15 residues. CDR3 amino acids: CASSQSSSGEYEQYF.

The rearrangement links TRBV7-8 to TRBJ2-3; no DNA is available, so the TRBD1 call from TCRdb remains unchecked. The CDR3 loop spans 15 amino acids. Germline CDR1 and CDR2: SGHVS and FQNEAQ. The CDR3 reads CASSRRGGHTDTQYF.

The chain links TRBV15 to TRBJ1-2; there is no DNA to check the TCRdb D call of TRBD1. The length of the CDR3 is 12 residues. Germline V gene lookup returns CDR1 LNHNV and CDR2 YYDKDF (reference sequence). The CDR3 reads CATVDRERGYTF.

The chain uses TRBV11-3 and TRBJ2-3. This CDR3 is 15 amino acids long. CDR1 and CDR2 (germline): SGHNT, YENEEA. The CDR3 sequence is CASSFRQASTDTQYF.

J is TRBJ2-5 and V is TRBV10-3; TCRdb's D gene call, TRBD2, goes unchecked for lack of DNA. Germline values: CDR1 ENHRY, CDR2 SYGVKD. CDR3 length: 18 amino acids. The CDR3 loop reads CAISEGGLAAMYQETQYF.

This chain connects TRBV5-1 to TRBJ2-1; there is no DNA to check the TCRdb D call of TRBD2. This CDR3 has 15 residues. In germline, CDR1 is SGHRS, CDR2 YFSETQ. CDR3 sequence: CASSLGSGGSDEQFF.

This chain joins TRBV29-1 and TRBJ2-5; TCRdb calls TRBD1, which cannot be checked without DNA. The CDR3 consists of 16 residues. Germline CDR1 and CDR2: SQVTM and ANQGSEA. CDR3 region: CSVDFWTGDSGETQYF.

The chain has TRBV7-8 and TRBJ2-5; TCRdb's D call, TRBD2, is unchecked because there is no DNA. Germline V lookup: CDR1 SGHVS, CDR2 FQNEAQ. The CDR3 length is 18 residues. The CDR3 here is CASSLGVTSGLLQETQYF.

This chain links TRBV20-1 with TRBJ1-1. Germline V gene lookup returns CDR1 DFQATT and CDR2 SNEGSKA (reference sequence). This CDR3 comprises 13 residues. CDR3: CSARASMNTEAFF.

Considering frequency, this clonotype is medium-sized (0.01 to 0.1%). V is TRBV4-3 and J is TRBJ2-1; the D gene TCRdb calls, TRBD2, cannot be checked with no DNA. The germline V gene encodes CDR1 LGHNA and CDR2 YSLEER. The CDR3 extends over 16 amino acids. CDR3 sequence: CASSQIAGEGYNEQFF.

The chain links TRBV2 to TRBJ2-7; TCRdb gives TRBD1 as the D gene, but with no DNA this cannot be confirmed. Per the germline V gene, CDR1 is SNHLY and CDR2 is FYNNEI. The CDR3 consists of 15 residues. This CDR3 is CASSEGQGQGYEQYF.

The chain combines TRBV12-3 or TRBV12-4 with TRBJ2-7; lacking DNA, the TRBD1 call made by TCRdb goes unchecked. There are 13 residues in the CDR3. CDR3: CASSPGTEYEQYF.